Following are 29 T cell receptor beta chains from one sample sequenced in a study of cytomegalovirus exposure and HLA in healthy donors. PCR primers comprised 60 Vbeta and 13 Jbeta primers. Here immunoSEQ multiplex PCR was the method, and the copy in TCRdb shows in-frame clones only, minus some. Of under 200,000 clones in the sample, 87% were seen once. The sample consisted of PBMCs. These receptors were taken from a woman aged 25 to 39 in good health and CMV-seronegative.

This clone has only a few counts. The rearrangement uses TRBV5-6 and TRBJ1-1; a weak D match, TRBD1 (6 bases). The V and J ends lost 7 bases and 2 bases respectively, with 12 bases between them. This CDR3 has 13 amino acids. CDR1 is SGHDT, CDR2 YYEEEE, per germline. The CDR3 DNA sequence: TGTGCCAGCCGCCAACAGGGTAACACTGAAGCTTTCTTT. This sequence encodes CASRQQGNTEAFF.

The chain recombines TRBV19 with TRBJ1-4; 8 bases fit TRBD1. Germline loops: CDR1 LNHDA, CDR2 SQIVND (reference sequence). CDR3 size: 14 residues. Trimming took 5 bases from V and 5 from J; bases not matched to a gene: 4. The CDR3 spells CASSPDRGNEKLFF. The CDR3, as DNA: TGTGCCAGTAGTCCTGACAGGGGAAATGAAAAACTGTTTTTT.

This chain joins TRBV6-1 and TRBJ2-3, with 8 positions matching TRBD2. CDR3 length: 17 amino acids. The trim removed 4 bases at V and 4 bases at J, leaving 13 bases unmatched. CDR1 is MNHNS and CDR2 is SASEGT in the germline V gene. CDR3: CASSVSSGGVWADTQYF. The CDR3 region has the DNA TGTGCCAGCAGTGTCTCTTCCGGGGGGGTTTGGGCAGATACGCAGTATTTT.

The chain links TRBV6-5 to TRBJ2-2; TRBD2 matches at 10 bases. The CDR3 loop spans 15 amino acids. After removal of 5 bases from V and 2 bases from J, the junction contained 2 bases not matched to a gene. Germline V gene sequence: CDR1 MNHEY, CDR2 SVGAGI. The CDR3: CASSLAGVNTGELFF. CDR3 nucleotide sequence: TGTGCCAGCAGTCTAGCGGGAGTAAACACCGGGGAGCTGTTTTTT.

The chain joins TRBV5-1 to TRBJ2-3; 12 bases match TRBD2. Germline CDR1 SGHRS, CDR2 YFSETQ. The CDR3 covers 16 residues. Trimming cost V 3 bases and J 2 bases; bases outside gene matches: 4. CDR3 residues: CASSYWTSGATDTQYF. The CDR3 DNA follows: TGCGCCAGCAGCTATTGGACTAGCGGGGCCACAGATACGCAGTATTTT.

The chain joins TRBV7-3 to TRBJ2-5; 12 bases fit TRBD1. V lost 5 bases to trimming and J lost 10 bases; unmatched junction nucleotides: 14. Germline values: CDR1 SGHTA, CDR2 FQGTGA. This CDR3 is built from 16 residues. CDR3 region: CASSPSPGQGARGQYF. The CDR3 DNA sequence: TGTGCCAGCAGCCCCTCACCGGGACAGGGGGCGAGGGGCCAGTACTTC.

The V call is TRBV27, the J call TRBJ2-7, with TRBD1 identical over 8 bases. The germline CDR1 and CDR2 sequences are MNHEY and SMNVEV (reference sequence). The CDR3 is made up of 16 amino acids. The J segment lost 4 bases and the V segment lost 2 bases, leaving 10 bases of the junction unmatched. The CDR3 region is CASSLRTGLRPYEQYF. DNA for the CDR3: TGTGCCAGCAGTTTAAGGACAGGGCTCCGCCCATACGAGCAGTACTTC.

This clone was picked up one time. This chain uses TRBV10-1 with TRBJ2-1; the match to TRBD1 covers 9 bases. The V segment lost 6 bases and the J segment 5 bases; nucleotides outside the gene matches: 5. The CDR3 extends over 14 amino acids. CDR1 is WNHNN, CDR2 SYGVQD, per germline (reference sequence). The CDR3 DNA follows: TGCGCCAGCAGAATACAGGGGGCCCACAATGAGCAGTTCTTC. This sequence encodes CASRIQGAHNEQFF.

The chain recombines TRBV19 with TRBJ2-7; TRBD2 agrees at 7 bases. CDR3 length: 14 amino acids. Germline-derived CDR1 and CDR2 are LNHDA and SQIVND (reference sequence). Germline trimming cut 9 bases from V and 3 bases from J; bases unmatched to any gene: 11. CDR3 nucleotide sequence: TGTGCCAGACAAGGGAGGGCCAATCACTACGAGCAGTACTTC. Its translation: CARQGRANHYEQYF.

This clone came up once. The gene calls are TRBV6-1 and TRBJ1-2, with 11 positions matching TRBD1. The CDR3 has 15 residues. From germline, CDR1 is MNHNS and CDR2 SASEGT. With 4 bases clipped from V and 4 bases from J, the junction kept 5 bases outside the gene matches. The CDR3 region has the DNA TGTGCCAGCAGTGCCTGGACAGGGGGCCCCTATGGCTACACCTTC. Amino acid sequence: CASSAWTGGPYGYTF.

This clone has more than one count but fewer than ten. Here the CDR3 DNA reads TGTGCCAGTAGTATAAGGGGATCTGGCTACACCTTC. It translates to CASSIRGSGYTF. The chain combines TRBV19 with TRBJ1-2; TRBD1 might be the D (5 bases). V lost 2 bases and J lost 7, with 8 bases in between. This CDR3 has 12 amino acids. Germline CDR1 LNHDA, CDR2 SQIVND (reference sequence).

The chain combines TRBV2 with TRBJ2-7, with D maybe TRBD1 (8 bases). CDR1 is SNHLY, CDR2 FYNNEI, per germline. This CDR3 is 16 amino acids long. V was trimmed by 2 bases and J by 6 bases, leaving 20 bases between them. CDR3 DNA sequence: TGTGCCAGCAGTGAACGAGCGGGACAGGTGACACCCGAGCAGTACTTC. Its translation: CASSERAGQVTPEQYF. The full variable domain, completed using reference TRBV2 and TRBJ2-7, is EPEVTQTPSHQVTQMGQEVILRCVPISNHLYFYWYRQILGQKVEFLVSFYNNEISEKSEIFDDQFSVERPDGSNFTLKIRSTKLEDSAMYFCASSERAGQVTPEQYFGPGTRLTVT.

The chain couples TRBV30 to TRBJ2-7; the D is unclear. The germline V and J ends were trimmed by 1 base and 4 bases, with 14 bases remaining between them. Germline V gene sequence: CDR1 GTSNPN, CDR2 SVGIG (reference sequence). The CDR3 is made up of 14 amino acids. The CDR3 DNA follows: TGTGCCTGGAGTGCAAAAGTCGGTCGGTACGAGCAGTACTTC. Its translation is CAWSAKVGRYEQYF.

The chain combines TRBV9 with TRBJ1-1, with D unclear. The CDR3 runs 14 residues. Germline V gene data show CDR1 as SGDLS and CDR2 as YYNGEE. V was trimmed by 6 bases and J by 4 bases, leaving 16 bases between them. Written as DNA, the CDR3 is TGTGCCAGCACCGTGGGCCCTCGGGGCACTGAAGCTTTCTTT. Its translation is CASTVGPRGTEAFF.

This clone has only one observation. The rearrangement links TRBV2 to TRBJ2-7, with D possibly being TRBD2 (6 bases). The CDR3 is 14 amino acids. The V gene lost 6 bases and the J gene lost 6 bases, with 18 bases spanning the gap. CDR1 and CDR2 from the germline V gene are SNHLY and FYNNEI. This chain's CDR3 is CASRSRRDLSEQYF. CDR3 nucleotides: TGTGCCAGCAGGTCGCGGCGGGACCTCTCCGAGCAGTACTTC. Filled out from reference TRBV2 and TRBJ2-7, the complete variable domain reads EPEVTQTPSHQVTQMGQEVILRCVPISNHLYFYWYRQILGQKVEFLVSFYNNEISEKSEIFDDQFSVERPDGSNFTLKIRSTKLEDSAMYFCASRSRRDLSEQYFGPGTRLTVT.

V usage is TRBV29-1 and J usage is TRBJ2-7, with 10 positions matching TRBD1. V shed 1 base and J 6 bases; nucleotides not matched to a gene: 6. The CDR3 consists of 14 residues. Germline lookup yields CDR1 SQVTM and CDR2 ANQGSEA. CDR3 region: CSVEAWDRGREQYF. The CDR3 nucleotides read TGCAGCGTTGAAGCTTGGGACAGGGGTCGCGAGCAGTACTTC.

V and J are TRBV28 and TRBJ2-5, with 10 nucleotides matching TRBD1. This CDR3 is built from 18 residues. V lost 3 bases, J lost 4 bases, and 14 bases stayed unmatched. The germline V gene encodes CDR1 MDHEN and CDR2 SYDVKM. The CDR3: CASSFPASGTGVGETQYF. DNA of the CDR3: TGTGCCAGCAGTTTTCCAGCCTCCGGGACAGGGGTGGGAGAGACCCAGTACTTC.

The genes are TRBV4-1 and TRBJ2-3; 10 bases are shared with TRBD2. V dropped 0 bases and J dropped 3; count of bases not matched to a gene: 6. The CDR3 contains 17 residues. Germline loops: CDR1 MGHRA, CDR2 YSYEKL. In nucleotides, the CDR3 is TGCGCCAGCAGCCAAGAGTTAGGGACTAGCGTTACAGATACGCAGTATTTT. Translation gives CASSQELGTSVTDTQYF.

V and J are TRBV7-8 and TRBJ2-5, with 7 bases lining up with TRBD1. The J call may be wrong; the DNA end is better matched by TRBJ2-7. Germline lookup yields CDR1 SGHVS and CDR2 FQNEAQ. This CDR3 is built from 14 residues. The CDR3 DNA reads TGTGCCAGCAGCTTAACGGACAGGTTAAGCGAGCAGTACTTC. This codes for CASSLTDRLSEQYF.

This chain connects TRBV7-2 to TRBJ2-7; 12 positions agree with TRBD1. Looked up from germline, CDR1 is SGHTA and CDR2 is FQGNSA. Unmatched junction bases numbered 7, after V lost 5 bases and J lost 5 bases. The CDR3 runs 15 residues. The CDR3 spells CASSRKGQGAHEQYF. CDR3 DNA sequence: TGTGCCAGCAGCCGTAAGGGACAGGGGGCCCACGAGCAGTACTTC.

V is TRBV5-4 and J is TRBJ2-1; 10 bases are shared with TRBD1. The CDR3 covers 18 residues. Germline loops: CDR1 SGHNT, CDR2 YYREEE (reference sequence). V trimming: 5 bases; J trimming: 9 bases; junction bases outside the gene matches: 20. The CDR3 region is CASSLYNTGTGDWSEQFF. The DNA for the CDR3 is TGTGCCAGCAGTTTGTATAACACCGGGACAGGGGACTGGAGTGAGCAGTTCTTC.

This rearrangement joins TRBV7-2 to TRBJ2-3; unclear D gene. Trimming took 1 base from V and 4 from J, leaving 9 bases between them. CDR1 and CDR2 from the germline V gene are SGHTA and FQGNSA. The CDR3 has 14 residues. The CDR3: CASSLDRRSDTQYF. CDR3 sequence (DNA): TGTGCCAGCAGCTTAGATAGGCGGTCAGATACGCAGTATTTT. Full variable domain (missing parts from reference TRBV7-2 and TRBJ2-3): GAGVSQSPSNKVTEKGKDVELRCDPISGHTALYWYRQSLGQGLEFLIYFQGNSAPDKSGLPSDRFSAERTGGSVSTLTIQRTQQEDSAVYLCASSLDRRSDTQYFGPGTRLTVL.

The CDR3, as DNA: TGTGCCAGCTCACCACAGGGGCTGGTAGAGACCCAGTACTTC. This sequence encodes CASSPQGLVETQYF. The genes are TRBV18 and TRBJ2-5, with a weak D call TRBD1 (5 bases). V was clipped by 1 base and J by 4 bases, with 10 bases between them. The germline gives CDR1 KGHSH, CDR2 LQKENI. The CDR3 sequence is 14 residues long. Full variable domain (outside the CDR3, taken from reference TRBV18 and TRBJ2-5): NAGVMQNPRHLVRRRGQEARLRCSPMKGHSHVYWYRQLPEEGLKFMVYLQKENIIDESGMPKERFSAEFPKEGPSILRIQQVVRGDSAAYFCASSPQGLVETQYFGPGTRLLVL.

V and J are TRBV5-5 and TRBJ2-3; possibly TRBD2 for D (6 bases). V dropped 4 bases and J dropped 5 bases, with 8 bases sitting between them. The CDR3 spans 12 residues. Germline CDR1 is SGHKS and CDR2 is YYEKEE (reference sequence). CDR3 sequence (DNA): TGTGCCAGCAGCCTCGGGAGAGATACGCAGTATTTT. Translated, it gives CASSLGRDTQYF.

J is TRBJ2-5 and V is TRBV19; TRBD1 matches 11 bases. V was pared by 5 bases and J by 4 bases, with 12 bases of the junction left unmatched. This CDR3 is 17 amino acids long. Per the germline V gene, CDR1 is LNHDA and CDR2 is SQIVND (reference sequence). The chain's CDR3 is CASSEEPGTGGSETQYF. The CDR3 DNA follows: TGTGCCAGTAGTGAGGAGCCTGGGACAGGGGGGTCAGAGACCCAGTACTTC.

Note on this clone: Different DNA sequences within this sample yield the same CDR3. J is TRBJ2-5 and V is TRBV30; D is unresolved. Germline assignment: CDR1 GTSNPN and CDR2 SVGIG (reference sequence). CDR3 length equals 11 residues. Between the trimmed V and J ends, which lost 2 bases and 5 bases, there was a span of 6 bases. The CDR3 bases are TGTGCCTGGAGTACCGGGGAGACCCAGTACTTC. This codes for CAWSTGETQYF.

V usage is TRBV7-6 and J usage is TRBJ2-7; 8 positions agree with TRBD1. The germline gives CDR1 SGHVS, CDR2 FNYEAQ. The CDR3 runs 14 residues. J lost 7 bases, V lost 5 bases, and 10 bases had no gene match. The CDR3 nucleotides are TGTGCCAGCAGCCCCACAGGGGGTCAGTGGGAGCAGTACTTC. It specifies CASSPTGGQWEQYF.

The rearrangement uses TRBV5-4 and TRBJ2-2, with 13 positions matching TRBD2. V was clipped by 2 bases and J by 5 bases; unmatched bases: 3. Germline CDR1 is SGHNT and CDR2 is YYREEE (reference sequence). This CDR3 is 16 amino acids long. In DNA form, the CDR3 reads TGTGCCAGCAGCTTTCCGGGACTAGCGGGGACCGGGGAGCTGTTTTTT. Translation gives CASSFPGLAGTGELFF.

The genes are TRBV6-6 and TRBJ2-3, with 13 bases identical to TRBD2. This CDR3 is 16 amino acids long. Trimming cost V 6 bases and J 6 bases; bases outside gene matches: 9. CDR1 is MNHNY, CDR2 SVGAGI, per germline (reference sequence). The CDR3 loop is CASRTTSGGASDTQYF. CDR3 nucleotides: TGTGCCAGCAGAACTACTAGCGGGGGGGCCTCCGATACGCAGTATTTT.